This T cell receptor (beta chain) was captured by sequencing in a study of shared clonotypes between healthy human individuals. Each cell subset's genomic DNA was divided evenly among several immunoSEQ plates. Per the study methods: ImmunoSEQ sequences covered only the junction and lacked quality scores; filtering therefore differed. TCRdb's copy holds only in-frame clones and misses some; the assay was immunoSEQ multiplex PCR. The DNA gave D and trimming, while V, J and clone size come from that table. The data contain some 2,100,000 clones, around 95% of them singletons. Germline lookup yields CDR1 SGHRS and CDR2 YFSETQ. Trimming took off 3 bases at V and 8 bases at J, with 11 bases between the two ends. The CDR3 is 13 amino acids.

The rearrangement joins TRBV5-1 to TRBJ1-4; D is unresolved. The clonotype originates from a man in his late teens or twenties in good health. Sequencing input: naive CD4+ T cells sorted from blood. The subset was: CD45RA+ positively selected. The CDR3 sequence is CASSSGFREKLFF. In nucleotides, the CDR3 is TGCGCCAGCAGCTCTGGGTTTCGAGAAAAACTGTTTTTT.